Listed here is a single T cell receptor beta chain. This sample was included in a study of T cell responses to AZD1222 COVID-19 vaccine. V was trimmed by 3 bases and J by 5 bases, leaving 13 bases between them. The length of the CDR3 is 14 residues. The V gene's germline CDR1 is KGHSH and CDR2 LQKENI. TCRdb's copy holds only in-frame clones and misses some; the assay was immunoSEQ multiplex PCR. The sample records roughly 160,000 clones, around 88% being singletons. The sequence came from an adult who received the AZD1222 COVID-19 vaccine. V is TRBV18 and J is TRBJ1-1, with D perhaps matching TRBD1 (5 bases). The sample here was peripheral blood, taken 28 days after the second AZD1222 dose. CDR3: CASSPREGQTEAFF. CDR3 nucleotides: TGTGCCAGCTCACCTCGAGAGGGGCAGACTGAAGCTTTCTTT. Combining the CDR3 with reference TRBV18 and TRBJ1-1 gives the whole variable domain NAGVMQNPRHLVRRRGQEARLRCSPMKGHSHVYWYRQLPEEGLKFMVYLQKENIIDESGMPKERFSAEFPKEGPSILRIQQVVRGDSAAYFCASSPREGQTEAFFGQGTRLTVV.